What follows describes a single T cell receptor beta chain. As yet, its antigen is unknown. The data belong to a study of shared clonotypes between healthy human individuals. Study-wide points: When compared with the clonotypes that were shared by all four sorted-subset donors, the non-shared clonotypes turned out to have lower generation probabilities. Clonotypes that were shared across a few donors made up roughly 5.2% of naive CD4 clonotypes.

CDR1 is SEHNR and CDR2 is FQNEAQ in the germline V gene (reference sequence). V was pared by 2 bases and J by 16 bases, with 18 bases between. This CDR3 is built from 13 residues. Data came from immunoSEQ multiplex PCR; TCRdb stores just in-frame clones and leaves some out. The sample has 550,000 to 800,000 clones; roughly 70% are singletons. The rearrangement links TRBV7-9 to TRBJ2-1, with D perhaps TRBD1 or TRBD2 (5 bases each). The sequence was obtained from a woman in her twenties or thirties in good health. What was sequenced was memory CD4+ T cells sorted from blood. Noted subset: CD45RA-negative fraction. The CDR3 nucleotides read TGTGCCAGCAGCTTATGGGAGATAGGGGTCGGATTCTTC. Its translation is CASSLWEIGVGFF.